A selection of T cell receptor beta chains follows, all from one sample in a study of T cells expressing NK-cell markers. TCRdb reprocessed the 5' RACE reads, keeping one entry per CDR3 protein, no DNA. The sample has fewer than 200,000 distinct CDR3 sequences. Sequencing used blood T cells: a sorted CD56 or NKG2C T cell subset, CD4+ or CD8+ T cells, or bulk PBMC T cells (not recorded which). These receptors were taken from a woman between 18 and 70 years old in good health. Each CDR3 is given with its conserved first and last residue.

TRBV19,TRBJ1-5,CASSRDRGPKPQHF
TRBV6-1,TRBJ2-7,CASRQWDRGHEQYF
TRBV24-1,TRBJ2-1,CATSDSGFSSYNEQFF
TRBV5-1,TRBJ2-2,CASSRTSGGTGELFF
TRBV6-1,TRBJ1-3,CASWTGAGNTIYF
TRBV10-3,TRBJ2-1,CAIMGGSSYNEQFF
TRBV3-1,TRBJ2-1,CASSQGVDFSYNEQFF
TRBV10-3,TRBJ2-3,CAISEERDTQYF
TRBV6-1,TRBJ2-7,CASSPFTSGSYEQYF
TRBV9,TRBJ1-2,CASSVANRDYGYTF
TRBV5-1,TRBJ2-1,CASSLVLAEEQFF
TRBV10-3,TRBJ2-7,CAISPPRDRGLHEQYF
TRBV28,TRBJ2-1,CASSPTGTRYEQFF
TRBV3-1,TRBJ2-5,CASSQDHRNTKETQYF
TRBV9,TRBJ1-3,CASSVESTRSNTIYF
TRBV12-3/TRBV12-4,TRBJ2-7,CASRSTGPRGSEQYF
TRBV7-2,TRBJ2-3,CASSLVGGLAQADTQYF
TRBV2,TRBJ2-6,CASKMGPSSGANVLTF
TRBV28,TRBJ2-2,CASREQSTGELFF
TRBV20-1,TRBJ2-3,CSAPLAGGVDTQYF
TRBV7-3,TRBJ2-3,CASSLIRGSTDTQYF
TRBV5-5,TRBJ1-1,CASSLEGRNTEAFF
TRBV7-2,TRBJ2-7,CASSSGGVGIYEQYF
TRBV7-3,TRBJ2-3,CASSLTLRGSTDTQYF
TRBV24-1,TRBJ2-4,CATSGNSGNIQYF
TRBV7-8,TRBJ2-7,CASSFRQREKYEQYF
TRBV19,TRBJ1-5,CASFTGDGFGQPQHF
TRBV7-2,TRBJ1-6,CASSASNRASPLHF
TRBV18,TRBJ1-2,CASSPTGPHDGYTF
TRBV20-1,TRBJ2-1,CSATGRPGRGEQFF
TRBV5-1,TRBJ2-7,CASTKAASGGHEQYF
TRBV6-1,TRBJ1-1,CASSEVRADEAFF
TRBV11-2,TRBJ2-1,CASSSGLAGHNEQFF
TRBV24-1,TRBJ2-3,CATSDPRGGASGKDTQYF
TRBV20-1,TRBJ2-5,CSAREPGTGGKTQYF
TRBV2,TRBJ1-5,CASSDVQGVSQPQHF
TRBV3-1,TRBJ2-1,CASSQGLGYNNEQFF
TRBV5-1,TRBJ1-6,CASSLEGGPSSYNSPLHF
TRBV7-9,TRBJ1-6,CASSLDRVNSPLHF
TRBV27,TRBJ2-3,CASSLVAGGSTDTQYF
TRBV12-3/TRBV12-4,TRBJ2-1,CASSTSWGATPTNEQFF
TRBV7-9,TRBJ2-1,CASSSVNNEQFF
TRBV7-2,TRBJ1-6,CASRMAGTPYNSPLHF
TRBV7-2,TRBJ2-1,CASREEGASYNEQFF
TRBV4-1,TRBJ1-1,CASSPQGAGEAFF
TRBV6-2/TRBV6-3,TRBJ2-3,CASSYSSGLSTDTQYF
TRBV7-8,TRBJ2-1,CASSSRAGVEYEQFF
TRBV5-4,TRBJ2-1,CASSLVASGTYNEQFF
TRBV2,TRBJ1-1,CASSGYSLEAFF
TRBV5-1,TRBJ1-1,CASSFDQGPAFF
TRBV7-2,TRBJ2-3,CASSLTSGGGTDTQYF
TRBV10-3,TRBJ1-2,CAISEGAGLGYTF
TRBV19,TRBJ2-7,CASPKTEYYEQYF
TRBV7-7,TRBJ2-3,CASSFGLAAGDTQYF
TRBV12-3/TRBV12-4,TRBJ1-1,CASRERGEAFF
TRBV5-1,TRBJ2-3,CASSLVGEFTDTQYF
TRBV7-3,TRBJ2-7,CASSSKWTSGGYYEQYF
TRBV19,TRBJ2-1,CASSISAGINNEQFF
TRBV28,TRBJ1-4,CASSSWTGKGEKLFF
TRBV24-1,TRBJ2-3,CATRDFLGGTQYF